The 10 T cell receptor beta chains in this list originate from one sample, sequenced in a study of beta chain features in type 1 diabetes. The antigens for these receptors are not known. As every portion of the isolated RNA was reverse transcribed, the sequencing read expressed TCRB transcripts. Profiled with immunoSEQ multiplex PCR; TCRdb holds only in-frame clones, not every one. The table records approximately 600,000 clones, around 12% of them present only once. General observations from the study: Within each of all four CD4+ subsets, Type 1 diabetes patients had TCRB CDR3s that were moderately but significantly shorter.

The sample comprised naive CD4+ T cells from blood. The source of these receptors is a man aged 25-40 years with type 1 diabetes.

This clone was picked up a small number of times. The V call is TRBV5-5, the J call TRBJ1-5; D remains unclear. V shed 4 bases and J shed 2 bases, with 7 bases lying between them. Germline CDR1 is SGHKS and CDR2 is YYEKEE (reference sequence). This CDR3 region has 13 residues. The CDR3 protein is CASSQAGNQPQHF. The CDR3 DNA is TGTGCCAGCAGCCAGGCGGGCAATCAGCCCCAGCATTTT.

The chain couples TRBV19 to TRBJ1-1, with D unclear. This CDR3 is 11 amino acids long. Per germline, CDR1 LNHDA and CDR2 SQIVND (reference sequence). With 9 bases removed from V and 1 base from J, the gap between germline ends came to 6 bases. The CDR3 DNA is TGTGCCAGCAGAGCGAACACTGAAGCTTTCTTT. Protein product: CASRANTEAFF.

This clone was recorded only once. CDR3 DNA sequence: TGTGCCAGCAGCGTAGGAACAGGGCGGATAGAGACCCAGTACTTC. Amino acid sequence: CASSVGTGRIETQYF. The chain is built from TRBV7-8 and TRBJ2-5, with D possibly matching TRBD1 (6 bases). CDR3 size: 15 residues. Germline CDR1 is SGHVS and CDR2 is FQNEAQ. With 5 bases removed from V and 4 bases from J, the gap between germline ends came to 17 bases.

This clone was counted only a few times. The chain is built from TRBV29-1 and TRBJ2-7; TRBD1 matches 8 bases. CDR1 and CDR2 (germline): SQVTM, ANQGSEA. After removal of 4 bases from V and 4 bases from J, the junction contained 6 bases not matched to a gene. The CDR3 length is 13 residues. The CDR3 DNA is TGCAGCGTTGGGCGGACAGGGCTTTACGAGCAGTACTTC. It specifies CSVGRTGLYEQYF.

A few counts support this clone. The chain joins TRBV7-9 to TRBJ1-2, with a possible D match to TRBD1 (5 bases). Between the trimmed V and J ends, which lost 10 bases and 0 bases, there was a span of 15 bases. This CDR3 region has 14 residues. Germline-derived CDR1 and CDR2 are SEHNR and FQNEAQ (reference sequence). This chain's CDR3 is CAITGSITNYGYTF. As DNA, the CDR3 is TGTGCCATTACAGGCTCCATTACTAACTATGGCTACACCTTC.

The chain recombines TRBV5-1 with TRBJ2-2; D uncertain. Per the germline V gene, CDR1 is SGHRS and CDR2 is YFSETQ. V dropped 1 base and J dropped 0 bases, with 7 bases sitting between them. CDR3 length: 15 residues. In nucleotides, the CDR3 is TGCGCCAGCAGCTTGACAGTATCGAACACCGGGGAGCTGTTTTTT. It translates to CASSLTVSNTGELFF.

The chain combines TRBV7-2 with TRBJ1-5; D is unresolved. This CDR3 region has 15 residues. Trimming took 5 bases from V and 4 from J, leaving 15 bases between them. Germline V gene data show CDR1 as SGHTA and CDR2 as FQGNSA. Here the CDR3 DNA reads TGTGCCAGCAGCCTTATTGCGTTTGGGAATCAGCCCCAGCATTTT. Translating gives CASSLIAFGNQPQHF.

The chain carries TRBV27 and TRBJ1-5; 9 positions agree with TRBD1. CDR1 MNHEY and CDR2 SMNVEV come from the germline V gene (reference sequence). J gave up 3 bases and V 5 bases, and 5 bases lay outside the gene matches. CDR3 length: 15 amino acids. For the CDR3, the DNA is TGTGCCAGCAGTGACAGGGGGTACGACAATCAGCCCCAGCATTTT. Translated, it gives CASSDRGYDNQPQHF.

The CDR3 DNA is TGTGCCAGCAGCTCCCCGGGTTCGTTTGGCTGGACCCAGTACTTC. This translates into CASSSPGSFGWTQYF. The genes are TRBV11-1 and TRBJ2-5; D unclear. Germline CDR1 SGHAT, CDR2 FQDESV (reference sequence). Trimming removed 4 bases at V and 7 bases at J, with 19 bases between. The CDR3 is made up of 15 amino acids.

This clone was detected a few times. This rearrangement joins TRBV14 to TRBJ2-2, with TRBD2 as a possible D gene (6 bases). There are 15 residues in the CDR3. V was trimmed by 4 bases and J by 6 bases, leaving 15 bases between them. The germline gives CDR1 SGHDN, CDR2 FVKESK. The CDR3 nucleotides read TGTGCCAGCAGCCTAGACCCTAGGAGGGCCGGGGAGCTGTTTTTT. It yields the protein CASSLDPRRAGELFF.